This T cell receptor (beta chain) emerged from a study of CD4 T cells in relation to SARS-CoV-2 and coronaviruses. About the study: The restricting HLA molecule for shared crossreactive spike epitopes was mapped. General observations from the study: SARS-CoV-2-driven expansion was significantly weaker in crossreactive than monoreactive clones. In roughly 65% of donors, memory CD4+ clonotypes crossrecognized SARS-CoV-2 and at least one common cold coronavirus spike.

Regarding this clone: The antigen is not known.

Germline values: CDR1 GTSNPN, CDR2 SVGIG (reference sequence). J lost 8 bases, V lost 3 bases, and 9 bases had no gene match. The CDR3 runs 14 residues. Deep TCR-beta sequencing used DNA from uncultured naive and memory CD4+ T cells. The method was immunoSEQ multiplex PCR; TCRdb's version includes in-frame clones alone and lacks a portion of them. The profile covers more than 30,000 clones, with approximately 83% appearing a single time and approximately 3% taken by the ten largest. The sequenced sample consisted of memory CD4+ T cells from PBMCs. The genes are TRBV30 and TRBJ1-4; 7 bases are shared with TRBD1. This TCR was sampled from an adult with COVID-19. Written as DNA, the CDR3 is TGTGCCTGGAGCCCAGGGGGTCGGACGGAAAAACTGTTTTTT. Its protein is CAWSPGGRTEKLFF.